This entry lists 15 T cell receptor beta chains sequenced from one sample in a study of CD8+ T cells in alopecia areata (dated by TCRdb to between 2018 and 2020). The method behind the library was the immunoSEQ multiplex PCR assay. RNA was extracted from all samples and reverse transcribed into cDNA, which served as template for TCR sequencing. TCRdb retrieved this table from immuneACCESS and kept in-frame rearrangements only. Not all clones are present; in checked studies, unresolved V genes account for under half, and no reason is known for the remainder. A total of roughly 150,000 clones appear in this sample, 55% of them only once. Under 5.5% of the sample is held by the ten biggest clonotypes. The sequencing input was CD4+ T cells sorted from blood. The source is a human donor in good health.

This clone has just a few counts. J is TRBJ1-1 and V is TRBV19; D is undetermined. The CDR3 length is 14 residues. The V gene's germline CDR1 is LNHDA and CDR2 SQIVND (reference sequence). V was pared by 6 bases and J by 1 base, with 12 bases between. CDR3 DNA sequence: TGTGCCAGTAGGGACGTGGAGGGGAACACTGAAGCTTTCTTT. Translating gives CASRDVEGNTEAFF.

The V call is TRBV2, the J call TRBJ2-5; 10 bases are a match to TRBD2. Per germline, CDR1 SNHLY and CDR2 FYNNEI. The CDR3 contains 14 residues. V was pared by 4 bases and J by 3 bases, with 2 bases of the junction left unmatched. The CDR3 region is CASSGTSGKETQYF. CDR3 nucleotide sequence: TGTGCCAGCAGTGGGACTAGCGGTAAAGAGACCCAGTACTTC.

This clone was counted between two and nine times. The chain recombines TRBV4-1 with TRBJ1-1; D is uncertain. This CDR3 is built from 15 residues. Trimming stripped 0 bases from V and 6 bases from J, with 14 bases between. Germline CDR1 reads MGHRA; CDR2 reads YSYEKL. DNA of the CDR3: TGCGCCAGCAGCCAAGATCACGCGCCCGGGCCTGAAGCTTTCTTT. Translation: CASSQDHAPGPEAFF.

This chain joins TRBV5-1 and TRBJ2-5; 9 nucleotides match TRBD2. J lost 1 base, V lost 1 base, and 8 bases had no gene match. The germline V gene has CDR1 SGHRS and CDR2 YFSETQ. This CDR3 has 17 residues. The CDR3 spells CASSLNPSGAAQETQYF. CDR3 in DNA: TGCGCCAGCAGCTTGAATCCTAGCGGGGCCGCCCAAGAGACCCAGTACTTC.

This clone was seen a handful of times. The chain joins TRBV29-1 to TRBJ2-4, with D unresolved. The CDR3 length is 15 residues. Germline lookup yields CDR1 SQVTM and CDR2 ANQGSEA. Trimming stripped 1 base from V and 6 bases from J, with 16 bases between. The CDR3 bases are TGCAGCGTTGAAGGTGTCCGAGGTAACCGAAACATTCAGTACTTC. This encodes CSVEGVRGNRNIQYF.

This chain links TRBV30 with TRBJ2-5; the D gene is possibly TRBD2 (5 bases). Germline CDR1 is GTSNPN and CDR2 is SVGIG (reference sequence). There are 15 residues in the CDR3. The germline V and J ends were trimmed by 2 bases and 5 bases, with 18 bases remaining between them. CDR3 in amino acids: CAWSPTTLYWETQYF. As DNA, the CDR3 is TGTGCCTGGAGTCCGACTACCCTCTACTGGGAGACCCAGTACTTC.

This sequence joins TRBV7-2 and TRBJ2-5; tentatively, D is TRBD2 (5 bases). Germline CDR1 SGHTA, CDR2 FQGNSA. The germline V and J ends were trimmed by 5 bases and 2 bases, with 6 bases remaining between them. This CDR3 comprises 12 residues. CDR3 bases: TGTGCCAGCAGCCGGGGACAAGAGACCCAGTACTTC. This sequence encodes CASSRGQETQYF.

A remark on this clone: One end of the junction does not line up with germline, which may come from a read error. The chain carries TRBV15 and TRBJ2-7; 7 nucleotides match TRBD1. This CDR3 has 19 residues. Germline V gene data show CDR1 as LNHNV and CDR2 as YYDKDF (reference sequence). The CDR3: CVTSSHIRDRGSLRGEQYF. In nucleotides, the CDR3 is TGTGTCACCAGCAGCCACATAAGGGACAGAGGATCCCTTCGTGGAGAGCAGTACTTC.

The chain combines TRBV29-1 with TRBJ2-1, with TRBD2 matching over 9 bases. This CDR3 is 14 amino acids long. With V trimmed by 1 base and J by 10 bases, 8 bases remained unmatched. Germline CDR1 reads SQVTM; CDR2 reads ANQGSEA. CDR3 in amino acids: CSVEVRAGGREQFF. CDR3 DNA sequence: TGCAGCGTTGAAGTTAGAGCGGGAGGCCGGGAGCAGTTCTTC.

This clone was found a few times. The rearrangement joins TRBV29-1 to TRBJ1-1; D not resolved. The CDR3 is 12 amino acids. CDR1 and CDR2 from the germline V gene are SQVTM and ANQGSEA. V was pared by 4 bases and J by 7 bases, with 13 bases between. This CDR3 is CSVVVGVSEAFF. The CDR3 DNA follows: TGCAGCGTTGTGGTTGGAGTGAGTGAAGCTTTCTTT.

Points on this clone: This same CDR3 is encoded by further DNA sequences in the sample. This chain links TRBV6-5 with TRBJ1-1; 9 bases line up with TRBD1. After removal of 5 bases from V and 6 bases from J, the junction contained 4 bases not matched to a gene. Germline V gene lookup returns CDR1 MNHEY and CDR2 SVGAGI. The CDR3 runs to 13 residues. The CDR3 DNA sequence: TGTGCCAGCAGTCACGACAGGGGGTCTGAAGCTTTCTTT. Protein product: CASSHDRGSEAFF.

This clone showed up just a few times. The rearrangement joins TRBV18 to TRBJ2-7; no clear D. The CDR3 loop spans 13 amino acids. CDR1 and CDR2 from the germline V gene are KGHSH and LQKENI. V lost 1 base, J lost 6 bases, and 10 bases lay in between. DNA of the CDR3: TGTGCCAGCTCACCACTCGCGGCAGGCGAGCAGTACTTC. Translated, it gives CASSPLAAGEQYF.

The chain uses TRBV20-1 and TRBJ2-7; D is uncertain. CDR3 size: 10 residues. V dropped 5 bases and J dropped 2 bases, with 4 bases sitting between them. The V gene's germline CDR1 is DFQATT and CDR2 SNEGSKA (reference sequence). CDR3 sequence reads: CSAGTYEQYF. CDR3 DNA: TGCAGTGCTGGGACCTACGAGCAGTACTTC.

This clone was observed a few times. V gene TRBV2 combines with J gene TRBJ2-1; 13 bases are a match to TRBD2. Germline values: CDR1 SNHLY, CDR2 FYNNEI. This CDR3 has 16 amino acids. The V gene end was trimmed by 3 bases and the J gene end by 14 bases; junction bases not matched to a gene: 13. The CDR3 is CASSDPLTSGRDREFF. CDR3 DNA: TGTGCCAGCAGTGATCCTTTAACTAGCGGGAGGGATCGGGAGTTCTTC.

The genes are TRBV13 and TRBJ2-1; no clear D gene. This CDR3 contains 16 residues. Germline V gene data show CDR1 as PRHDT and CDR2 as FYEKMQ (reference sequence). Trimming removed 5 bases from V and 9 bases from J, with 23 bases in between. The CDR3 loop is CASSLTTWTVVSEQFF. As DNA, the CDR3 is TGTGCCAGCAGCCTCACTACTTGGACGGTGGTTAGTGAGCAGTTCTTC.